These 22 T cell receptor beta chains were all obtained from the same sample, sequenced in a study of esophageal squamous cell carcinoma under preoperative chemotherapy. Sample time point: before preoperative PTX-NDP chemotherapy. TCRdb itself ran the PCR reads through MiXCR, one entry per CDR3 protein. Among about 30,000 distinct CDR3 sequences listed, roughly 48% were seen once. The sample here was taken from a patient given preoperative chemotherapy. These receptors were taken from a human donor with esophageal squamous cell carcinoma. The donor label of this sample is uncertain.

This clonotype was seen many times. V usage is TRBV28 and J usage is TRBJ2-3, with unresolved D. With 8 bases removed from V and 2 bases from J, the gap between germline ends came to 14 bases. The germline V gene has CDR1 MDHEN and CDR2 SYDVKM. This CDR3 spans 14 amino acids. CDR3 sequence (DNA): TGTGCCAGCTCGGTGGGCGGCAACACAGATACGCAGTATTTT. It specifies CASSVGGNTDTQYF.

The sample holds many counts of this clonotype. V and J are TRBV7-2 and TRBJ1-2, with 7 bases fitting TRBD1. The V gene end was trimmed by 5 bases and the J gene end by 3 bases; junction bases not matched to a gene: 6. Germline V CDR1 and CDR2: SGHTA, FQGNSA. The CDR3 is 14 amino acids. Here the CDR3 reads CASSHRTGDYGYTF. The CDR3 DNA reads TGTGCCAGCAGCCATCGGACAGGCGACTATGGCTACACCTTC.

In its sample, this clonotype was seen many times. The V call is TRBV7-9, the J call TRBJ2-5; no definite D call. V lost 1 base and J 2 bases, leaving 8 bases between the germline ends. Germline V gives CDR1 SEHNR, CDR2 FQNEAQ (reference sequence). The CDR3 extends over 14 amino acids. The CDR3, as DNA: TGTGCCAGCAGCTTAGGCCAGGCACAAGAGACCCAGTACTTC. This translates into CASSLGQAQETQYF.

Turning to this clonotype: The junction and the germline gene differ at one end; a read error may be behind it. The V call is TRBV7-6, the J call TRBJ2-3; 8 bases match TRBD2. CDR1 and CDR2 from the germline V gene are SGHVS and FNYEAQ. This CDR3 has 18 residues. The CDR3 region has the DNA TGTGCCAGCAGCTTAGGCACTGCGGGGGGACCACCCACAAACACGCAGTACTTT. Translated: CASSLGTAGGPPTNTQYF.

This chain joins TRBV24-1 and TRBJ2-1; D ambiguous. V gave up 5 bases and J gave up 6 bases, with 7 bases separating them. The germline gives CDR1 KGHDR, CDR2 SFDVKD. The CDR3 has 12 residues. The DNA for the CDR3 is TGTGCCACCAGTGGACGAGCCAATGAGCAGTTCTTC. It codes for CATSGRANEQFF.

A few counts support this clonotype. The chain couples TRBV10-1 to TRBJ2-7; a possible D gene is TRBD1 (5 bases). Trimming stripped 0 bases from V and 0 bases from J, with 9 bases between. The CDR3 covers 15 residues. Germline assignment: CDR1 WNHNN and CDR2 SYGVQD (reference sequence). The CDR3 spells CASSESHDSSYEQYF. The CDR3 nucleotides read TGCGCCAGCAGTGAGTCCCATGACAGCTCCTACGAGCAGTACTTC.

This clonotype was detected many times. This chain joins TRBV18 and TRBJ2-5; tentatively, D is TRBD1 (5 bases). CDR1 and CDR2 from the germline V gene are KGHSH and LQKENI. V was shortened by 1 base and J by 5 bases, with 11 bases between the two germline ends. CDR3 length equals 14 residues. CDR3 in amino acids: CASSPLGHSETQYF. Here the CDR3 DNA reads TGTGCCAGCTCACCACTAGGACATTCCGAGACCCAGTACTTC.

In its sample, this clonotype ranks as medium-sized. The chain links TRBV7-8 to TRBJ2-2; TRBD1 might be the D (6 bases). Per germline, CDR1 SGHVS and CDR2 FQNEAQ. Trimming took 4 bases from V and 0 from J, leaving 24 bases between them. The CDR3 contains 20 residues. Here the CDR3 DNA reads TGTGCCAGCAGCTCCGTTAGATGGGACACCCTTCTTTCGAACACCGGGGAGCTGTTTTTT. Translating gives CASSSVRWDTLLSNTGELFF.

The chain has TRBV7-8 and TRBJ2-2; D is possibly TRBD2 (6 bases). Germline assignment: CDR1 SGHVS and CDR2 FQNEAQ. CDR3 length: 16 residues. V was shortened by 1 base and J by 16 bases, with 25 bases between the two germline ends. The CDR3 loop is CASSLEPAGRAGAQFF. The CDR3 coding sequence is TGTGCCAGCAGCTTAGAACCGGCGGGAAGGGCCGGGGCGCAGTTTTTT. The entire variable domain, with the rest obtained from reference TRBV7-8 and TRBJ2-2, is as follows: GAGVSQSPRYKVAKRGQDVALRCDPISGHVSLFWYQQALGQGPEFLTYFQNEAQLDKSGLPSDRFFAERPEGSVSTLKIQRTQQEDSAVYLCASSLEPAGRAGAQFFGEGSRLTVL.

To note about this clonotype: One junction end disagrees with the germline gene, perhaps due to a read error. This chain connects TRBV10-3 to TRBJ2-5; 7 bases line up with TRBD2. Per the germline V gene, CDR1 is ENHRY and CDR2 is SYGVKD. This CDR3 is 11 amino acids long. The CDR3 loop reads CACAGVKAQSF. In DNA, the CDR3 is TGTGCGTGCGCGGGGGTGAAGGCCCAGTCTTTC.

This clonotype came up once. Relative to the germline gene, one junction end is altered; a read error may explain this. The V and J genes are TRBV6-1 and TRBJ2-4, with D perhaps matching TRBD1 or TRBD2 (5 bases each). The CDR3 consists of 16 residues. Germline CDR1 and CDR2: MNHNS and SASEGT. The CDR3 bases are TGTGCCAGCCGTGAATTGTGGGGGTGCGCCAAAAATACGCAGTACTTC. Its translation: CASRELWGCAKNTQYF.

This clonotype was detected ten times or more. The genes are TRBV7-8 and TRBJ1-1, with D tentatively TRBD1 (5 bases). The CDR3 consists of 15 residues. Looked up from germline, CDR1 is SGHVS and CDR2 is FQNEAQ. Trimming shortened V by 7 bases and J by 5 bases, and 20 bases separated the two germline ends. CDR3 in amino acids: CASTEITQGLTEAFF. In nucleotides, the CDR3 is TGTGCCAGCACCGAAATAACCCAGGGATTGACTGAAGCTTTCTTT. Filled out from reference TRBV7-8 and TRBJ1-1, the complete variable domain reads GAGVSQSPRYKVAKRGQDVALRCDPISGHVSLFWYQQALGQGPEFLTYFQNEAQLDKSGLPSDRFFAERPEGSVSTLKIQRTQQEDSAVYLCASTEITQGLTEAFFGQGTRLTVV.

Of note for this clonotype: A junction end diverges from the germline sequence, so it may reflect a read error. As DNA, the CDR3 is TGTGGCAGCAGCTCGGGAGTCAGAGGCACAAATATGCAGTACTTC. This sequence encodes CGSSSGVRGTNMQYF. The chain carries TRBV7-6 and TRBJ2-3, with a possible D match to TRBD2 (6 bases). The end of the DNA fits TRBJ2-7 better, so the J call may be wrong. CDR1 and CDR2 (germline): SGHVS, FNYEAQ. CDR3 length equals 15 residues.

The genes are TRBV7-6 and TRBJ2-3; TRBD2 might be the D (7 bases). The DNA end favors TRBJ2-7, so the J call may be wrong. This CDR3 comprises 17 residues. Germline V CDR1 and CDR2: SGHVS, FNYEAQ. The CDR3, as DNA: TGTGCCAGCAGCGTGGGGGGCGGGGGCGGGGACAAAGATACGCAGTACTTC. As protein: CASSVGGGGGDKDTQYF.

The chain has TRBV7-6 and TRBJ2-5; D gene unclear. V was pared by 5 bases and J by 8 bases, with 21 bases between. The CDR3 is 15 residues long. CDR1 and CDR2 (germline): SGHVS, FNYEAQ. CDR3: CASSLGGRDQNTQYF. Written as DNA, the CDR3 is TGTGCCAGCAGCCTGGGTGGCCGCGACCAAAACACCCAGTACTTC. The full variable domain, rest sourced from reference TRBV7-6 and TRBJ2-5, is GAGVSQSPRYKVTKRGQDVALRCDPISGHVSLYWYRQALGQGPEFLTYFNYEAQQDKSGLPNDRFSAERPEGSISTLTIQRTEQRDSAMYRCASSLGGRDQNTQYFGPGTRLLVL.

CDR3 DNA: TGTGCCTCACTCACAGGGGGAAGGTCACCCCTCCACTTT. Protein sequence: CASLTGGRSPLHF. The rearrangement joins TRBV28 to TRBJ1-6; 8 nucleotides align to TRBD1. Trimming at V came to 11 bases and at J to 10 bases, leaving 10 bases not matched to a gene. The CDR3 runs to 13 residues. Per the germline V gene, CDR1 is MDHEN and CDR2 is SYDVKM.

The CDR3 protein is CASGGGPPCAYDQYF. CDR3 sequence (DNA): TGTGCAAGTGGGGGGGGACCGCCGTGCGCCTACGACCAGTACTTC. The V call is TRBV7-2, the J call TRBJ2-5; 7 bases are a match to TRBD2. The CDR3 length is 15 residues. Germline V lookup: CDR1 SGHTA, CDR2 FQGNSA.

The rearrangement uses TRBV12-5 and TRBJ2-3, with a tentative D call TRBD2 (6 bases). The J call is doubtful: the DNA matches TRBJ2-1 better. This CDR3 region has 17 residues. Germline assignment: CDR1 LGHNT and CDR2 FRNRAP. The CDR3: CASGFLISGLSYNEQFF. In DNA form, the CDR3 reads TGTGCTAGTGGTTTCCTCATCAGCGGGTTATCCTACAATGAGCAGTTCTTC.

For this clonotype: An end of the junction differs from the germline gene, which may be a read error. The chain joins TRBV7-2 to TRBJ2-3; 9 nucleotides match TRBD2. This CDR3 is built from 17 residues. The germline CDR1 and CDR2 sequences are SGHTA and FQGNSA. The CDR3 protein is CASSAGAGGCGPDTQYF. CDR3 DNA: TGTGCCAGCAGCGCGGGAGCGGGGGGCTGTGGGCCAGATACGCAGTATTTC. Using reference TRBV7-2 and TRBJ2-3 for the parts outside the CDR3, the full variable domain is GAGVSQSPSNKVTEKGKDVELRCDPISGHTALYWYRQSLGQGLEFLIYFQGNSAPDKSGLPSDRFSAERTGGSVSTLTIQRTQQEDSAVYLCASSAGAGGCGPDTQYFGPGTRLTVL.

V is TRBV11-3 and J is TRBJ2-1; TRBD2 matches at 11 bases. The CDR3 consists of 17 residues. With 3 bases clipped from V and 8 bases from J, the junction kept 12 bases outside the gene matches. Germline V gene sequence: CDR1 SGHNT, CDR2 YENEEA. The CDR3 protein is CASSLGSGRANLYEQFF. CDR3 nucleotide sequence: TGTGCCAGCAGCTTGGGTAGCGGGAGGGCCAATTTATATGAGCAGTTCTTC.

In its sample, this clonotype was seen a few times. A much more abundant neighbour one base away suggests this may be a read error. Here the CDR3 DNA reads TGTGCCAGCAGTCTGAATACAGGCGCTACCTACGAGCAGTTCTTC. Encoded protein: CASSLNTGATYEQFF. The chain is built from TRBV6-1 and TRBJ2-1; a possible D gene is TRBD1 (5 bases). The V gene lost 5 bases and the J gene lost 10 bases, with 21 bases spanning the gap. The CDR3 has 15 amino acids. Germline values: CDR1 MNHNS, CDR2 SASEGT.

The chain couples TRBV7-9 to TRBJ2-2, with a tentative D call TRBD2 (6 bases). The V gene's germline CDR1 is SEHNR and CDR2 FQNEAQ (reference sequence). This CDR3 is 17 amino acids long. The V end lost 6 bases, the J end lost 16 bases, and 33 bases lay between the germline ends. CDR3 loop: CASSQSGGTANTDAQFF. The DNA for the CDR3 is TGTGCCAGCAGTCAAAGTGGCGGGACTGCGAACACCGATGCGCAGTTTTTT.